Listed here are 15 T cell receptor beta chains from one sample, sequenced in a study of cytomegalovirus exposure and HLA in healthy donors. Both 60 Vbeta primers and 13 Jbeta primers went into the PCR. Some clones are missing from TCRdb's copy, which holds only in-frame ones; the method was immunoSEQ multiplex PCR. The data contain around 110,000 clones, around 74% of them singletons. The material sequenced was PBMCs. Receptor source: a woman between 18 and 29 years old in good health and CMV-seronegative.

This chain connects TRBV29-1 to TRBJ1-2; D uncertain. Between the trimmed V and J ends, which lost 4 bases and 6 bases, there was a span of 9 bases. CDR1 is SQVTM, CDR2 ANQGSEA, per germline. The CDR3 loop spans 11 amino acids. CDR3 region: CSVGFANGYTF. The CDR3 DNA reads as TGCAGCGTTGGCTTCGCGAATGGCTACACCTTC. Complete variable domain (other parts from reference TRBV29-1 and TRBJ1-2): SAVISQKPSRDICQRGTSLTIQCQVDSQVTMMFWYRQQPGQSLTLIATANQGSEATYESGFVIDKFPISRPNLTFSTLTVSNMSPEDSSIYLCSVGFANGYTFGSGTRLTVV.

In this sample, this clone turned up a few times. The chain uses TRBV2 and TRBJ1-2, with D maybe TRBD1 (6 bases). This CDR3 is built from 13 residues. V was trimmed by 5 bases and J by 6 bases, leaving 13 bases between them. Germline lookup yields CDR1 SNHLY and CDR2 FYNNEI. CDR3 sequence (DNA): TGTGCCAGCAGTCACACAGGGCGGAATGGCTACACCTTC. Translated, it gives CASSHTGRNGYTF.

V usage is TRBV19 and J usage is TRBJ1-4; D is unclear. The CDR3 extends over 15 amino acids. Trimming pared 5 bases from V and 7 bases from J, leaving 17 bases between. The V gene's germline CDR1 is LNHDA and CDR2 SQIVND (reference sequence). The CDR3 loop reads CASSSLVGRPEKLFF. For the CDR3, the DNA is TGTGCCAGTAGTTCACTGGTGGGCCGGCCTGAAAAACTGTTTTTT. Full variable domain (rest looked up from reference TRBV19 and TRBJ1-4): DGGITQSPKYLFRKEGQNVTLSCEQNLNHDAMYWYRQDPGQGLRLIYYSQIVNDFQKGDIAEGYSVSREKKESFPLTVTSAQKNPTAFYLCASSSLVGRPEKLFFGSGTQLSVL.

The gene calls are TRBV5-1 and TRBJ1-1, with a possible D match to TRBD1 (5 bases). V was cut by 0 bases and J by 4 bases, with 10 bases left in between. This CDR3 spans 14 amino acids. The germline V gene has CDR1 SGHRS and CDR2 YFSETQ. The CDR3, as DNA: TGCGCCAGCAGCTTGGCCTCGGGGGGCACTGAAGCTTTCTTT. It codes for CASSLASGGTEAFF.

V usage is TRBV4-2 and J usage is TRBJ2-3; D call uncertain. Trimming took 0 bases from V and 4 from J, leaving 11 bases between them. The germline gives CDR1 LGHNA, CDR2 YNFKEQ. This CDR3 contains 15 residues. The CDR3 protein is CASSQDQNRADTQYF. For the CDR3, the DNA is TGTGCCAGCAGCCAAGATCAGAATCGGGCAGATACGCAGTATTTT.

The chain is built from TRBV2 and TRBJ1-2; TRBD1 might be the D (5 bases). The CDR3 is 14 residues long. Germline-derived CDR1 and CDR2 are SNHLY and FYNNEI. V gave up 3 bases and J gave up 3 bases, with 11 bases separating them. The CDR3 spells CASSDWGRDYGYTF. CDR3 nucleotide sequence: TGTGCCAGCAGTGATTGGGGCAGGGACTATGGCTACACCTTC.

The chain uses TRBV5-1 and TRBJ2-3, with 9 nucleotides matching TRBD2. The CDR3 is made up of 16 amino acids. Germline V gene lookup returns CDR1 SGHRS and CDR2 YFSETQ. Trimming took 1 base from V and 1 from J; bases not matched to a gene: 4. The CDR3 DNA follows: TGCGCCAGCAGCTTGAACGTAGCGGGGGGCACAGATACGCAGTATTTT. Its translation is CASSLNVAGGTDTQYF.

V is TRBV28 and J is TRBJ2-7, with D maybe TRBD1 (6 bases). Germline loops: CDR1 MDHEN, CDR2 SYDVKM. V was pared by 6 bases and J by 5 bases, with 14 bases between. The CDR3 has 13 amino acids. This CDR3 is CASRLQGPNEQYF. The CDR3 DNA follows: TGTGCCAGCAGACTACAGGGTCCTAACGAGCAGTACTTC.

The V call is TRBV5-1, the J call TRBJ1-2; D is perhaps TRBD1 (6 bases). Trimming stripped 0 bases from V and 7 bases from J, with 16 bases between. This CDR3 spans 15 amino acids. Looked up from germline, CDR1 is SGHRS and CDR2 is YFSETQ. The CDR3 DNA sequence: TGCGCCAGCAGCTTGGCACCGGACAGCTTTCGTGGCTACACCTTC. It specifies CASSLAPDSFRGYTF.

CDR3 nucleotide sequence: TGTGCCAGCAAAAGACAGAGTTCTAACTATGGCTACACCTTC. Translation: CASKRQSSNYGYTF. V and J are TRBV2 and TRBJ1-2, with a possible D match to TRBD1 (5 bases). The CDR3 runs to 14 residues. Deletions cut 7 bases from V and 0 bases from J, with 12 bases between. The germline V gene encodes CDR1 SNHLY and CDR2 FYNNEI.

The chain carries TRBV28 and TRBJ1-2, with 8 bases aligning to TRBD1. Looked up from germline, CDR1 is MDHEN and CDR2 is SYDVKM. The CDR3 runs to 13 residues. Trimming cost V 8 bases and J 8 bases; bases outside gene matches: 10. This chain's CDR3 is CASSGGGPGGYTF. DNA of the CDR3: TGTGCCAGCTCAGGGGGCGGGCCTGGGGGCTACACCTTC.

The chain links TRBV7-2 to TRBJ2-7; D possibly corresponds to TRBD2 (6 bases). CDR3 length: 15 amino acids. Germline values: CDR1 SGHTA, CDR2 FQGNSA. V was cut by 4 bases and J by 3 bases, with 16 bases left in between. The CDR3 protein is CASSSDYSKHYEQYF. CDR3 nucleotides: TGTGCCAGCAGCTCGGACTATTCCAAACACTACGAGCAGTACTTC.

The chain carries TRBV13 and TRBJ2-2; D perhaps matches TRBD1 (6 bases). Trimming left V 3 bases short and J 0 bases short, with 20 bases between. This CDR3 is built from 19 residues. The germline gives CDR1 PRHDT, CDR2 FYEKMQ (reference sequence). The CDR3 sequence: CASSFRPPGVAANTGELFF. CDR3 bases: TGTGCCAGCAGCTTCCGGCCCCCAGGGGTAGCCGCGAACACCGGGGAGCTGTTTTTT.

Only one count was recorded for this clone. V gene TRBV30 combines with J gene TRBJ1-5; perhaps TRBD1 as D (5 bases). The CDR3 sequence is 14 residues long. Between the trimmed V and J ends, which lost 2 bases and 3 bases, there was a span of 11 bases. Per germline, CDR1 GTSNPN and CDR2 SVGIG (reference sequence). The CDR3 loop reads CAWSRGGFNQPQHF. Written as DNA, the CDR3 is TGTGCCTGGAGTCGGGGGGGGTTCAATCAGCCCCAGCATTTT.

The chain recombines TRBV13 with TRBJ2-7, with D possibly TRBD2 on 6 matching bases. The germline V and J ends were trimmed by 0 bases and 6 bases, with 12 bases remaining between them. The CDR3 is made up of 14 amino acids. Germline V gene data show CDR1 as PRHDT and CDR2 as FYEKMQ (reference sequence). CDR3 sequence reads: CASSLGWGRSEQYF. The CDR3, as DNA: TGTGCCAGCAGCTTAGGCTGGGGGAGGTCCGAGCAGTACTTC.